What follows are 11 T cell receptor beta chains derived from one specimen sequenced in a study of cytomegalovirus exposure and HLA in healthy donors. Vbeta (60) and Jbeta (13) primers were used in the PCR. Generated by immunoSEQ multiplex PCR, the TCRdb table keeps only in-frame clones and is missing some. The sample lists over 65,000 clones, roughly two thirds occurring once. The sample taken for sequencing was PBMCs. The receptors come from a woman between 50 and 59 years old in good health and CMV-seropositive.

This clone was observed a handful of times. The V and J genes are TRBV28 and TRBJ2-7, with TRBD1 matching 9 bases. The J segment lost 4 bases and the V segment lost 6 bases, leaving 10 bases of the junction unmatched. The CDR3 is made up of 15 amino acids. CDR1 is MDHEN and CDR2 is SYDVKM in the germline V gene. In nucleotides, the CDR3 is TGTGCCAGCAGCCCTACCGGGACAGGGATATACGAGCAGTACGTC. Protein: CASSPTGTGIYEQYV.

This chain joins TRBV6-1 and TRBJ2-3, with 8 bases identical to TRBD2. CDR1 is MNHNS, CDR2 SASEGT, per germline. The trim removed 3 bases at V and 2 bases at J, leaving 4 bases unmatched. There are 15 residues in the CDR3. Here the CDR3 DNA reads TGTGCCAGCAGTGACGGGCGGGGGGACACAGATACGCAGTATTTT. The encoded protein is CASSDGRGDTDTQYF.

In this sample, this clone turned up a few times. The J gene is TRBJ2-5, the V gene TRBV18, with 7 bases aligning to TRBD1. Germline loops: CDR1 KGHSH, CDR2 LQKENI. This CDR3 is built from 14 residues. J gave up 0 bases and V 3 bases, and 1 base lay outside the gene matches. The CDR3 protein is CASSPGTDQETQYF. The CDR3 DNA follows: TGTGCCAGCTCACCGGGGACAGACCAAGAGACCCAGTACTTC. The full variable domain, rest sourced from reference TRBV18 and TRBJ2-5, is NAGVMQNPRHLVRRRGQEARLRCSPMKGHSHVYWYRQLPEEGLKFMVYLQKENIIDESGMPKERFSAEFPKEGPSILRIQQVVRGDSAAYFCASSPGTDQETQYFGPGTRLLVL.

The chain joins TRBV28 to TRBJ2-6; D is possibly TRBD1 (5 bases). Germline loops: CDR1 MDHEN, CDR2 SYDVKM. Trimming pared 6 bases from V and 0 bases from J, leaving 12 bases between. This CDR3 contains 16 residues. Here the CDR3 reads CASSPFQGSGANVLTF. In DNA form, the CDR3 reads TGTGCCAGCAGCCCATTCCAGGGCTCTGGGGCCAACGTCCTGACTTTC.

The chain uses TRBV6-1 and TRBJ1-3; 7 bases are shared with TRBD1. The junction had 7 bases not matched to a gene; V was cut back by 4 bases and J by 1 base. The CDR3 runs 16 residues. The germline CDR1 and CDR2 sequences are MNHNS and SASEGT. This CDR3 is CASSVTNRGSGNTIYF. CDR3 DNA sequence: TGTGCCAGCAGTGTTACGAACAGGGGATCTGGAAACACCATATATTTT.

For this clone: Different DNA sequences within this sample yield the same CDR3. This chain links TRBV9 with TRBJ2-1, with 8 positions matching TRBD1. The CDR3 is made up of 15 amino acids. V was pared by 1 base and J by 1 base, with 1 base of the junction left unmatched. CDR1 SGDLS and CDR2 YYNGEE come from the germline V gene. CDR3 protein: CASSVTGGSYNEQFF. Here the CDR3 DNA reads TGTGCCAGCAGCGTAACAGGGGGATCCTACAATGAGCAGTTCTTC.

The chain joins TRBV27 to TRBJ1-6, with 9 bases fitting TRBD1. This CDR3 spans 14 amino acids. CDR1 and CDR2 from the germline V gene are MNHEY and SMNVEV (reference sequence). After removal of 3 bases from V and 10 bases from J, the junction contained 4 bases not matched to a gene. This chain's CDR3 is CASSFGQGQSPLHF. For the CDR3, the DNA is TGTGCCAGCAGTTTCGGACAGGGGCAATCACCCCTCCACTTT.

The rearrangement links TRBV19 to TRBJ1-2; no reliable D call. Between the trimmed V and J ends, which lost 2 bases and 8 bases, there was a span of 15 bases. Per the germline V gene, CDR1 is LNHDA and CDR2 is SQIVND (reference sequence). CDR3 size: 14 residues. CDR3 residues: CASSITSAGRGYTF. DNA of the CDR3: TGTGCCAGTAGTATAACGTCGGCAGGCCGGGGCTACACCTTC.

The chain joins TRBV5-6 to TRBJ2-4; 8 bases line up with TRBD1. J gave up 3 bases and V 3 bases, and 2 bases lay outside the gene matches. Germline V gives CDR1 SGHDT, CDR2 YYEEEE. The CDR3 length is 14 residues. The CDR3 DNA is TGTGCCAGCAGCTCCGGGACAGGCAAAAACATTCAGTACTTC. It specifies CASSSGTGKNIQYF.

The chain combines TRBV6-1 with TRBJ1-3; D may be TRBD1 (5 bases). V was pared by 2 bases and J by 0 bases, with 8 bases between. CDR1 is MNHNS, CDR2 SASEGT, per germline. There are 15 residues in the CDR3. The CDR3 region is CASSERQLSGNTIYF. DNA for the CDR3: TGTGCCAGCAGTGAACGACAGCTCTCTGGAAACACCATATATTTT.

The rearrangement links TRBV6-1 to TRBJ2-7, with TRBD1 matching 7 bases. From germline, CDR1 is MNHNS and CDR2 SASEGT. V trimming: 5 bases; J trimming: 3 bases; junction bases outside the gene matches: 7. CDR3 length equals 14 residues. As DNA, the CDR3 is TGTGCCAGCAGTCCAACCCGGGACAGCTACGAGCAGTACGTC. Its protein product is CASSPTRDSYEQYV.